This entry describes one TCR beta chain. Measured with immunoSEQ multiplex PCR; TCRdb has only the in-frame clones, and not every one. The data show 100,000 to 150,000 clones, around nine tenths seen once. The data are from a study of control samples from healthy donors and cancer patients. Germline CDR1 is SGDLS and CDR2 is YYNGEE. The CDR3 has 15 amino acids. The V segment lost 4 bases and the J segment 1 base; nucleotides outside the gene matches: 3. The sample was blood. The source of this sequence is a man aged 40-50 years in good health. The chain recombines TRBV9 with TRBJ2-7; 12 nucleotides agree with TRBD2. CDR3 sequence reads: CASSIGLAGSYEQYF. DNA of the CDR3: TGTGCCAGCAGCATCGGACTAGCGGGGTCCTACGAGCAGTACTTC.